This TCR beta chain appears in the sequencing data of a study of cytomegalovirus exposure and HLA in healthy donors. Background on the study: Earlier findings included some 120 million unique TCR beta sequences obtained from roughly 200 million T cells.

Vbeta (60) and Jbeta (13) primers were used in the PCR. Only in-frame clones appear in the TCRdb table, and some are missing; sequencing was by immunoSEQ multiplex PCR. Of approximately 170,000 clones in the sample, about 85% were seen once. Study results and limitations: There were reportedly fewer N-insertions in an Asian-associated ancestry cluster than the roughly 670-donor mean, in a later analysis. One variant, a missense change in DCLRE1C, was linked in a later analysis to TCR beta V- and J-gene trimming. The study carried out a later analysis of TCR beta sequences. It associated 15,000 to 20,000 of them with specific HLA alleles at a false discovery rate of 0.05.

This CDR3 contains 17 residues. Trimming cost V 4 bases and J 4 bases; bases outside gene matches: 10. The germline gives CDR1 SGHDN, CDR2 FVKESK. Remarks on this clone: Antigen unknown.

The source material was PBMCs. The TCR comes from a boy younger than 10 in good health and CMV-seronegative. The rearrangement uses TRBV14 and TRBJ1-3, with 10 bases identical to TRBD1. CDR3 nucleotides: TGTGCCAGCAGCCCAGATCTGGGACAGGGGTCCGGAAACACCATATATTTT. It codes for CASSPDLGQGSGNTIYF. The variable domain in full, with the rest retrieved from reference TRBV14 and TRBJ1-3, is EAGVTQFPSHSVIEKGQTVTLRCDPISGHDNLYWYRRVMGKEIKFLLHFVKESKQDESGMPNNRFLAERTGGTYSTLKVQPAELEDSGVYFCASSPDLGQGSGNTIYFGEGSWLTVV.